This T cell receptor (beta chain) derives from a study of response to subunit inactivated influenza vaccine. Points from the study as a whole: The authors suggested that few new T cells are recruited per seasonal influenza vaccination.

This clonotype has at least ten counts. Its antigen remains unidentified. Trimming at V came to 2 bases and at J to 3 bases, leaving 7 bases not matched to a gene. CDR3 size: 16 residues. Germline V CDR1 and CDR2: SGHTA, FQGNSA. Each CDR3 protein is one row after TCRdb ran MiXCR on the RT-PCR reads. The sample has over 150,000 distinct CDR3 sequences; about a tenth are singletons. The clonotype comes from a man between 50 and 59 years old who received an inactivated influenza vaccine. Sequences were derived from non-naive T cells sorted from PBMCs, sampled around seven weeks after vaccination. The rearrangement links TRBV7-2 to TRBJ2-7; 10 bases align to TRBD2. The CDR3 DNA sequence: TGTGCCAGCAGCTTAAATCCAGCTAGCGGGGGCTACGAGCAGTACTTC. It codes for CASSLNPASGGYEQYF.